This TCR beta chain appears in the sequencing data of a study of T-cell memory formation after mild COVID-19. Looked up from germline, CDR1 is SGHDT and CDR2 is YYEEEE. The CDR3 loop spans 17 amino acids. V was clipped by 0 bases and J by 2 bases; unmatched bases: 5. TCRdb ran MiXCR on the 5' RACE reads and lists one entry per CDR3 protein. The data contain some 270,000 distinct CDR3 sequences, less than 20% of them singletons. The sample was PBMCs or a T cell subset sorted from them (not recorded which). This TCR was recovered from an adult woman who had mild COVID-19 (a few samples of this study predate the infection). Cell type and time point are not known. The rearrangement uses TRBV5-6 and TRBJ1-6, with 7 positions matching TRBD1. Here the CDR3 DNA reads TGTGCCAGCAGCTTGGAGCCGGGACAGACCTATAATTCACCCCTCCACTTT. Its protein is CASSLEPGQTYNSPLHF.